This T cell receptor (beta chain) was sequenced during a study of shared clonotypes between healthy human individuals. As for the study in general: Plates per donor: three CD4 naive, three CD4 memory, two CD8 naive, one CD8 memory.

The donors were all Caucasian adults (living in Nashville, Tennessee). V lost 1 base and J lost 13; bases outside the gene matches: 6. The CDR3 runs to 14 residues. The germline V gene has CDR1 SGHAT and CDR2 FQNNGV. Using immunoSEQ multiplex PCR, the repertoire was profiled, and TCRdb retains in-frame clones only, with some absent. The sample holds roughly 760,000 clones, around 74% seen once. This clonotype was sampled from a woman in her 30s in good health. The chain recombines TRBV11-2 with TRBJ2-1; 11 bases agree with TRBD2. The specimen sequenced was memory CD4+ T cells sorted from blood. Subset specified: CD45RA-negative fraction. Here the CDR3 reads CASSLGSGRAPQFF. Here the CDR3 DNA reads TGTGCCAGCAGCTTAGGTAGCGGGAGGGCCCCCCAGTTCTTC.